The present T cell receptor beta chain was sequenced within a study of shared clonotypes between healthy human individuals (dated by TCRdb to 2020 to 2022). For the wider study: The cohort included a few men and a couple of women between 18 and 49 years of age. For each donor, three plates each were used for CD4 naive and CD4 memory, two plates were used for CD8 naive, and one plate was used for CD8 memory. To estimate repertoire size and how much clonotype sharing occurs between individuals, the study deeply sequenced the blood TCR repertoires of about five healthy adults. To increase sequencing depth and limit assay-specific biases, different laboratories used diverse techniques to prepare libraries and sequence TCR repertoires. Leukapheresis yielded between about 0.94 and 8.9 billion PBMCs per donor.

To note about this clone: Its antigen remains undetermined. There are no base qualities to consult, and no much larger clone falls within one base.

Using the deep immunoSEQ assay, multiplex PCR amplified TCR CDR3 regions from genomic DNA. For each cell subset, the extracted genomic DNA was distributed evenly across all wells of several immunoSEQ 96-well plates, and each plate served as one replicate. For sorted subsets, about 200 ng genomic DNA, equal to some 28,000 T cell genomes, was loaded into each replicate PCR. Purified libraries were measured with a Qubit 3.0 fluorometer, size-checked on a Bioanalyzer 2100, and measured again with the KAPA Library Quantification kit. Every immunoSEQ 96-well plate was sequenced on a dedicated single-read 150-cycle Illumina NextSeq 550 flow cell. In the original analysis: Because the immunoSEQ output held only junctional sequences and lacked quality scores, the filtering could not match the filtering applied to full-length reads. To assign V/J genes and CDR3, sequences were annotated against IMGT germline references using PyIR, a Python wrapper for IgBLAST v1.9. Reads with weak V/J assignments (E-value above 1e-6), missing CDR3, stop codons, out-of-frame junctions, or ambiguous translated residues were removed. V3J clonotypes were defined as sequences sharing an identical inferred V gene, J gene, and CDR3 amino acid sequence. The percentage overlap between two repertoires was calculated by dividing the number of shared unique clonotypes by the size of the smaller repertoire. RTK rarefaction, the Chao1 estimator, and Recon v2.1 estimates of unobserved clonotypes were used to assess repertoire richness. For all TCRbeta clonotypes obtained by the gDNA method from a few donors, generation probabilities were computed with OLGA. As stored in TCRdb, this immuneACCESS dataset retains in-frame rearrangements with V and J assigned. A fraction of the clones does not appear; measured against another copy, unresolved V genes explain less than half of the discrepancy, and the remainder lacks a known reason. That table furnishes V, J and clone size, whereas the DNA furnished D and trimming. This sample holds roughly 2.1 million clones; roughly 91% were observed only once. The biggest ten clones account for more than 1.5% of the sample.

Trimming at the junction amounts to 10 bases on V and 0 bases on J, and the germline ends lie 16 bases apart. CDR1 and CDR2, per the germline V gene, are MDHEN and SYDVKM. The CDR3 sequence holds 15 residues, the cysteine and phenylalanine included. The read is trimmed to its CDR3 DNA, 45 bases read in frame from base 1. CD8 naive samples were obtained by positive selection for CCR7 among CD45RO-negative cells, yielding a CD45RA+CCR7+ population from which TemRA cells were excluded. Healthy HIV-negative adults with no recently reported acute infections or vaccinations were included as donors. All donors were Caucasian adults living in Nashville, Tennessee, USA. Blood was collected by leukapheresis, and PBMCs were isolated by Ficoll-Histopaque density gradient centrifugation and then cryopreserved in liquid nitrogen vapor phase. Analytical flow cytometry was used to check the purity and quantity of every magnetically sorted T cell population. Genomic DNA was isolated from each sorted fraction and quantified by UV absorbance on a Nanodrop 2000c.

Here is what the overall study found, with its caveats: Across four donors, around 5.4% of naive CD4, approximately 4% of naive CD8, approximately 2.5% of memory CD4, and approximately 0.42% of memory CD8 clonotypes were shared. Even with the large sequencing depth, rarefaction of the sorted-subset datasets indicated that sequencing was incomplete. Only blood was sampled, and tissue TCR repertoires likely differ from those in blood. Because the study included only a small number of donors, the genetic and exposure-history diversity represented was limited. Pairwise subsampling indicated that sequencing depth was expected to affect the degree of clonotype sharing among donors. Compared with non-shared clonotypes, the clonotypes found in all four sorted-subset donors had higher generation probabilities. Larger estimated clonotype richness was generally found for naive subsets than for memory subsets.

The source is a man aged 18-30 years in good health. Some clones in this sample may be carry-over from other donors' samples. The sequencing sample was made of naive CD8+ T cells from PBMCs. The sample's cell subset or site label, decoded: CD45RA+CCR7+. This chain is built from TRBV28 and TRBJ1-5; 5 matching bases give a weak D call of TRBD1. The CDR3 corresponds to CATQGVDFSNQPQHF. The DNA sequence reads TGTGCCACCCAAGGGGTTGATTTTAGCAATCAGCCCCAGCATTTT.